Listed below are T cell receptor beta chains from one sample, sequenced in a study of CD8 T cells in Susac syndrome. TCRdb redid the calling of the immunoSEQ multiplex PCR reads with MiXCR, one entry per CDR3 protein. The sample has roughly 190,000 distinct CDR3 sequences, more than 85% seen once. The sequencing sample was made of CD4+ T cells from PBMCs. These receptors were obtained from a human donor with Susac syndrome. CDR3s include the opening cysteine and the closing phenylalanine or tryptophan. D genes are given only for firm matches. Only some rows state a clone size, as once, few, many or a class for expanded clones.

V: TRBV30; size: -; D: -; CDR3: CARGENPPETQYF
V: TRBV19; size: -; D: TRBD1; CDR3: CASAGTAGNTIYF
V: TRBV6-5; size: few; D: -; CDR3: CASSSAGSTDTQYF
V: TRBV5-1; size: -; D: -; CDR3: CASSPLDSTYEQYF
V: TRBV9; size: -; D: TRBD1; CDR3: CASSITTSGQSTGELFF
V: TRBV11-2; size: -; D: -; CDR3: CASSSGPGEQFF
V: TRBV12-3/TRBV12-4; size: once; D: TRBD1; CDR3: CASSFGDRDDEKLFF
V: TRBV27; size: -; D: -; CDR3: CASSLRAGGEAFF
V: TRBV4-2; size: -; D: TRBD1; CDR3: CASSQGTVETQYF
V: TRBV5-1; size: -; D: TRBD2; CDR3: CASSFGLLAASYNEQFF
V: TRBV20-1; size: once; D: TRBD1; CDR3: CSKDRGLSYEQYF
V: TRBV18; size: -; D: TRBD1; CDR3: CASSQNRGRDGTGELFF
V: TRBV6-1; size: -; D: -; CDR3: CASSAYGGPQHF
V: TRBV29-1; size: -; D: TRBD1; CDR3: CSGSDRGWKNEQFF
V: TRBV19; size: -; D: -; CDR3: CATALGGSTDTQYF
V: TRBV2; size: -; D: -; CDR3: CASLELTNNEQFF
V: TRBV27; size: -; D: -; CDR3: CASSLSEGPDTQYF
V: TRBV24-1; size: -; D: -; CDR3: CATNGYTF
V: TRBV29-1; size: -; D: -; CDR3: CSVEGWGSETQYF
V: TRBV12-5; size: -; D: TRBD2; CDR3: CASGLFGGRSSYEQYF
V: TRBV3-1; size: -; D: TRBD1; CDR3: CASTTRQGYGYTF
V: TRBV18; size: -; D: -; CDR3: CASSQTGLTEAFF
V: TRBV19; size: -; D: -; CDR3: CASSGQTSNQPQHF
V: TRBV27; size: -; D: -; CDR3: CASSLRTATGELFF
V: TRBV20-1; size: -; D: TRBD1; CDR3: CSATVSGGGGGDSSNQPQHF
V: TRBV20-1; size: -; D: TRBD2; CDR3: CSARGGLAGVQETQYF
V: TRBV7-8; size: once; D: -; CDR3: CASSLGTAYSNQPQHF
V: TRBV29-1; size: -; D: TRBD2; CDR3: CSVVSGTTTKEQYF
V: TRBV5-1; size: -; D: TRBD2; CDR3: CASSVTSGSEETQYF
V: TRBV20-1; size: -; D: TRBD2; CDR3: CSASGTSASTDTQYF
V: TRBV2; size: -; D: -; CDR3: CASLVGPSTDTQYF
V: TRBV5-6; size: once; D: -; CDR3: CASSWGKGTEAFF
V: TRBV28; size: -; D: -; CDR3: CASIALWQGGGYTF
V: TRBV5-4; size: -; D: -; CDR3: CASSSKEGGNYEQYF
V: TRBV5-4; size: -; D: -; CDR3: CASSFIGVSTGELFF
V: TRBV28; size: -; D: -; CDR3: CASTPPSVAYANYGYTF
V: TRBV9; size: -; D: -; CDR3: CASSVSPVATNNEQFF
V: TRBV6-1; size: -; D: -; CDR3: CASSGGAGNIQYF
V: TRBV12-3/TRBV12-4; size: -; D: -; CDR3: CASSTRGTDRYNEQFF
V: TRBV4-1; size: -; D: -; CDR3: CASSHRDMNTEAFF
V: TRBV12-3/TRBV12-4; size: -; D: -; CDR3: CASRRGTRADTGELFF
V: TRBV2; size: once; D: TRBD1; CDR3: CASREQGANEKLFF